This TCR beta chain was identified during a study of T cell clonotyping in hematopoietic cell transplantation. Study at large: Pretransplant recipient samples were taken after cytoreduction. Findings and limits, study-wide: Graft donor and pretransplant recipient Inverse Simpson Index values predicted broader posttransplant TCR diversity. Few recipient clonotypes overlapped donors; over 95% were de novo at given depth. CD4 and CD8 repertoire contributions could not be separated without sorting.

This clone occurred a few times. Antigen unknown. Time point given: recipient sample about 28 days before transplant, after cytoreduction. The CDR3 extends over 16 amino acids. CDR1 and CDR2 from the germline V gene are SGHNT and YENEEA. J gave up 2 bases and V 5 bases, and 3 bases lay outside the gene matches. Generated by immunoSEQ multiplex PCR, the TCRdb table keeps only in-frame clones and is missing some. The data contain 13,000 or so clones, around four fifths of them singletons. This TCR came from a man in his sixties with acute myeloid leukemia. Some clones in this sample may be carry-over from other donors' samples. This chain links TRBV11-3 with TRBJ2-2; 12 bases are a match to TRBD2. Sequencing was performed on peripheral blood mononuclear cells, taken before stem cell transplant. CDR3 protein: CASSPLAGGNTGELFF. CDR3 coding DNA: TGTGCCAGCAGCCCACTAGCGGGGGGCAACACCGGGGAGCTGTTTTTT.